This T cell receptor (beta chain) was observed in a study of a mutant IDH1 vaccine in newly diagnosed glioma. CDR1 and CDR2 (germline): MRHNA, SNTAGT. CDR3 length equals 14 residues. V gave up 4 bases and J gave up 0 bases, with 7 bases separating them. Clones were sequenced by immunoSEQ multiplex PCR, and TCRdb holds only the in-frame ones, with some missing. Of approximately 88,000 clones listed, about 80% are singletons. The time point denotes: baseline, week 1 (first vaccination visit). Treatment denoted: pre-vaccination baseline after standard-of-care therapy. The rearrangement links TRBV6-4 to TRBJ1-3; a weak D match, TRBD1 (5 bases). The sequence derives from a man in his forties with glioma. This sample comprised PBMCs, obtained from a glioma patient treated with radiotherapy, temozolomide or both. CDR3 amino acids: CASSADSSGNTIYF. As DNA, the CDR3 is TGTGCCAGCAGTGCCGACAGCTCTGGAAACACCATATATTTT.